This TCR beta chain was identified during a study of blood T cells in healthy people across ages. Study information: Capturing about one barcoded beta molecule per two T cells was achieved by template switching. Study-wide points: What prevented conclusive comparison of naive and antigen-experienced cells was that PBMCs were unsorted. Roughly linearly, TCR beta diversity per million T cells fell as age increased.

A J-beta primer mix and a sample-barcoded 5' primer were used in a second PCR of roughly 6 to 12 cycles. TCRdb reprocessed the 5' RACE reads via MiXCR and lists one record per CDR3 protein. The sample has about 670,000 distinct CDR3 sequences, about 43% seen once. The study isolated at least 6.5 million PBMCs from each sample. This clonotype was detected a few times. Its specificity is not known. The CDR3 totals 13 residues. V was cut by 4 bases and J by 6 bases, with 13 bases left in between. CDR1 is LGHDT and CDR2 is YNNKEL in the germline V gene (reference sequence). The chain combines TRBV3-1 with TRBJ2-7; D assignment may be TRBD1 or TRBD2 (6 bases each). The TCR originated in a man older than 75 in good health. Sequenced input: blood. The CDR3: CASSLRGPGEQYF. CDR3 DNA sequence: TGTGCCAGCAGCCTCCGGGGGCCAGGCGAGCAGTACTTC.